These T cell receptor beta chains were read from a single sample in a study of blood T cell repertoires in COVID-19. TCRdb keeps only in-frame clones here, not all; method: immunoSEQ multiplex PCR. The repertoire holds about 150,000 clones, with 80% to 90% as singletons. The sample consisted of peripheral blood. Source of these receptors: a woman aged 65 to 85 with acute or convalescent COVID-19. Both conserved end residues are part of each CDR3. D genes are given only for firm matches. Rows may omit the clone size; those that give it use once, few, many or a size class.

v_call	d_call	j_call	clone_size	cdr3_nt	cdr3_aa
TRBV2	NA	TRBJ1-2	NA	TGTGCCAGCAGCGCCGGAGTCGGGACATTCTATGGCTACACCTTC	CASSAGVGTFYGYTF
TRBV3-1/TRBV3-2	TRBD1	TRBJ1-5	NA	TGTGCCAGCAGCCTTTACAGGGGGCGCAATCAGCCCCAGCATTTT	CASSLYRGRNQPQHF
TRBV6-6	NA	TRBJ1-5	NA	TGTGCCAGCAGTTACGGAGGTTTCAATCAGCCCCAGCATTTT	CASSYGGFNQPQHF
TRBV5-1	TRBD1	TRBJ1-4	NA	TGCGCCAGCAGCTTGGCCAGGGGGCCCAATGAAAAACTGTTTTTT	CASSLARGPNEKLFF
TRBV3-1/TRBV3-2	NA	TRBJ2-1	NA	TGTGCCAGCAGCCCAGCCTACAATGAGCAGTTCTTC	CASSPAYNEQFF
TRBV30	TRBD1	TRBJ1-1	NA	TGTGCCTGGAGAGGGGGCGAGAACACTGAAGCTTTCTTT	CAWRGGENTEAFF
TRBV21-1	NA	TRBJ2-5	NA	TGTGCCAGCAGCAAAGTTTCTAGCGACGCCAGGGAGACCCAGTACTTC	CASSKVSSDARETQYF
TRBV3-1/TRBV3-2	NA	TRBJ2-2	NA	TGTGCCAGCAGTCTAATCGGGGAGCTGTTTTTT	CASSLIGELFF
TRBV7-2	NA	TRBJ1-3	NA	TGTGCCAGCAGCTTAGGGGGTTCAGGGGCTGGAAACACCATATATTTT	CASSLGGSGAGNTIYF
TRBV4-1	NA	TRBJ2-7	few	TGCGCCAGCAGCCAAGTACAGGGAACCTACGAGCAGTACTTC	CASSQVQGTYEQYF
TRBV24-1	TRBD1	TRBJ2-7	NA	TGTGCCACCAGCCCGTCGGGACAGCGGAACTCCTACGAGCAGTACTTC	CATSPSGQRNSYEQYF
TRBV19	TRBD1	TRBJ1-1	NA	TGTGCCAGTAGTATGGTACCGGGACAGACTGTCGAAGCTTTCTTT	CASSMVPGQTVEAFF